Sequencing of this TCR beta chain was carried out in a study of CD8 T cells in Susac syndrome. Overall study results and limits: Susac-specific public clones were found in both the total CD8+ and the CD8+ TEMRA repertoires, with some 15 in the former and 5 or 6 in the latter.

RNA, at roughly 0.5 to 1 ug, was reverse transcribed with random hexamers. An immunoSEQ multiplex PCR amplified TCR beta CDR3 over 54 Vbeta and 13 Jbeta. MiXCR, applied by TCRdb to the immunoSEQ multiplex PCR reads, yields one record per CDR3 protein. The table lists about 120,000 distinct CDR3 sequences, 90% to 95% of them singletons. Germline V lookup: CDR1 DFQATT, CDR2 SNEGSKA (reference sequence). The CDR3 extends over 16 amino acids. The V end lost 3 bases, the J end lost 4 bases, and 21 bases lay between the germline ends. Comment on this clonotype: Its specificity is unknown.

From blood CD8+ and CD4+ T cells, TCR beta sequences were generated. The sequenced material came from CD8+ T cells from PBMCs. The TCR sequence derives from a human donor with Susac syndrome. The V gene is TRBV20-1, the J gene TRBJ1-1, with TRBD1 as a possible D gene (5 bases). The CDR3 here is CSARSSVGGEATEAFF. The CDR3 coding sequence is TGCAGTGCTAGGTCTTCCGTTGGAGGGGAGGCCACTGAAGCTTTCTTT.